This T cell receptor (beta chain) was sequenced during a study of beta chain features in type 1 diabetes. Study-wide results and limits: Researchers report that Type 1 diabetes patients had moderately but significantly shorter TCRB CDR3s across all four CD4+ subsets. TCRB rearrangement may or may not be influenced by HLA type; here this remained unresolved.

V lost 2 bases and J lost 7, with 8 bases in between. The germline V gene has CDR1 MDHEN and CDR2 SYDVKM. The CDR3 is made up of 12 amino acids. This clone was seen a few times. The antigen is undetermined. The isolated RNA, all of it, was reverse transcribed, so expressed TCRB transcripts were what got sequenced. Measured with immunoSEQ multiplex PCR; TCRdb has only the in-frame clones, and not every one. The table has under 350,000 clones, 13% to 15% seen once; the top ten hold 0.015% to 0.02%. This clonotype was obtained from a man under 40 with type 1 diabetes. Source material: naive CD4+ T cells from blood. The chain is built from TRBV28 and TRBJ1-1; no clear D gene. The CDR3 DNA is TGTGCCAGCAGTTTAGTAAGGAGTGAAGCTTTCTTT. The encoded protein is CASSLVRSEAFF.